These 10 T cell receptor beta chains came from one sample sequenced in a study of blood T cell repertoires in COVID-19. The data were produced by immunoSEQ multiplex PCR, yet TCRdb's version contains in-frame clones alone and is incomplete. The sample includes roughly 120,000 clones, 65% to 85% of them seen just once. The sample comprised peripheral blood. These receptors were obtained from a man in his 70s with acute or convalescent COVID-19.

The rearrangement links TRBV19 to TRBJ1-5; TRBD1 might be the D (5 bases). CDR3 length: 15 residues. CDR1 is LNHDA and CDR2 is SQIVND in the germline V gene (reference sequence). V gave up 3 bases and J gave up 8 bases, with 17 bases separating them. The CDR3 region is CASSMSRGGVEPQHF. CDR3 DNA sequence: TGTGCCAGTAGTATGAGTAGGGGAGGCGTAGAGCCCCAGCATTTT.

This clone was counted between two and nine times. V gene TRBV7-2 combines with J gene TRBJ2-5, with a possible D match to TRBD2 (5 bases). Germline assignment: CDR1 SGHTA and CDR2 FQGNSA. The CDR3 contains 13 residues. V lost 5 bases to trimming and J lost 6 bases, with 13 bases between them. The CDR3, as DNA: TGTGCCAGCAGCGGGCGGACCGGGAAGACCCAGTACTTC. This gives the protein CASSGRTGKTQYF.

This rearrangement joins TRBV6-6 to TRBJ2-7, with TRBD2 matching 15 bases. The CDR3 consists of 19 residues. CDR1 and CDR2 from the germline V gene are MNHNY and SVGAGI (reference sequence). V was pared by 5 bases and J by 0 bases, with 11 bases of the junction left unmatched. The CDR3 nucleotides read TGTGCCAGCAGTCCCCGTCCCGGGACTAGCGGGGGGTTCTCCTACGAGCAGTACTTC. This codes for CASSPRPGTSGGFSYEQYF.

This clone was seen repeatedly, ten times or more. The chain joins TRBV19 to TRBJ2-2; no definite D call. Germline CDR1 reads LNHDA; CDR2 reads SQIVND (reference sequence). The length of the CDR3 is 13 residues. V lost 6 bases and J 6 bases, leaving 11 bases between the germline ends. Here the CDR3 DNA reads TGTGCCAGTAGGAGTACAGTTTCCGGGGAGCTGTTTTTT. Translation gives CASRSTVSGELFF.

This sequence joins TRBV5-1 and TRBJ2-3; the match to TRBD1 covers 9 bases. Germline CDR1 is SGHRS and CDR2 is YFSETQ. The length of the CDR3 is 16 residues. Trimming at V came to 0 bases and at J to 2 bases, leaving 4 bases not matched to a gene. As DNA, the CDR3 is TGCGCCAGCAGCTTGGATGGACAGGGGCTCACAGATACGCAGTATTTT. Translation gives CASSLDGQGLTDTQYF.

This clone was detected a few times. The gene calls are TRBV19 and TRBJ1-2; TRBD1 matches at 7 bases. Germline V gives CDR1 LNHDA, CDR2 SQIVND (reference sequence). Trimming removed 10 bases from V and 2 bases from J; junction bases left unmatched: 4. This CDR3 is built from 12 residues. CDR3 nucleotides: TGTGCCACCAAACAGGGGAACTATGGCTACACCTTC. Encoded protein: CATKQGNYGYTF.

Written as DNA, the CDR3 is TGTGCCAGCAGCCCTTTCTTGGGGCGTTTCGGTTCACCCCTCCACTTT. Encoded protein: CASSPFLGRFGSPLHF. The chain carries TRBV6-2 or TRBV6-3 and TRBJ1-6; a possible D gene is TRBD1 (5 bases). Germline loops: CDR1 MNHEY, CDR2 SVGEGT. V gave up 6 bases and J gave up 9 bases, with 21 bases separating them. This CDR3 spans 16 amino acids.

This rearrangement joins TRBV3-1 (or the pseudogene TRBV3-2) to TRBJ2-1, with D uncertain. V lost 4 bases and J lost 8, with 9 bases in between. The CDR3 length is 12 residues. Germline assignment: CDR1 LGHDT and CDR2 YNNKEL (reference sequence). DNA of the CDR3: TGTGCCAGCAGCCTCGTGGCACATGAGCAGTTCTTC. Its translation is CASSLVAHEQFF.

There are many counts of this clone. The rearrangement links TRBV19 to TRBJ1-3; 8 bases are shared with TRBD1. CDR3 length: 15 residues. Germline CDR1 is LNHDA and CDR2 is SQIVND (reference sequence). With 7 bases clipped from V and 2 bases from J, the junction kept 7 bases outside the gene matches. This CDR3 reads CASKPQGAAGNTIYF. DNA for the CDR3: TGTGCCAGTAAGCCGCAGGGGGCTGCTGGAAACACCATATATTTT.

This clone was counted between two and nine times. The chain combines TRBV27 with TRBJ1-2, with 10 bases fitting TRBD1. CDR3 length: 16 residues. V lost 0 bases to trimming and J lost 8 bases; unmatched junction nucleotides: 9. Germline V gene sequence: CDR1 MNHEY, CDR2 SMNVEV (reference sequence). The CDR3 spells CASSLSGRQGARGYTF. The CDR3 DNA follows: TGTGCCAGCAGTTTATCAGGGAGACAGGGGGCGCGAGGCTACACCTTC.